Listed here is a single T cell receptor (beta chain). The antigen is undetermined. Profiling relied on immunoSEQ multiplex PCR, and the TCRdb table lists in-frame clones only, not all of them. This table has approximately 14,000 clones, around 75% appearing once. Within the ViraFEST assay, antigen-specific CD4+ T cells underwent expansion with viral peptide pools prior to sequencing. Culture proceeded for nine to eleven days, and CD4+ T cells were then isolated. The person was diagnosed with PCR-confirmed SARS-CoV-2 infection between March and December 2020. Subjects were given two BNT162b2 or mRNA-1273 vaccine doses. The source of the sample is a study of vaccination effects on CD4 cells after COVID-19. The germline V gene has CDR1 SGHAT and CDR2 FQNNGV. The CDR3 spans 13 residues. V lost 5 bases and J lost 4, with 9 bases in between.

The chain links TRBV11-2 to TRBJ2-1; D is undetermined. The sample here was CD4+ T cells from PBMCs cultured with HCoV-NL63 spike peptides, taken after COVID-19 vaccination. The TCR was taken from a human donor who had a prior SARS-CoV-2 infection. CDR3 region: CASSPRLYNEQFF. CDR3 DNA: TGTGCCAGCAGCCCCAGGCTATACAATGAGCAGTTCTTC.